This passage covers 5 T cell receptor beta chains from one sample sequenced in a study of beta chain features in type 1 diabetes. Expressed TCRB transcripts were sequenced because the entire RNA isolate underwent reverse transcription. The assay was immunoSEQ multiplex PCR, and TCRdb's table has in-frame clones only and misses some. The profile shows roughly 300,000 clones, 14% of them singletons. Input material: central memory CD4+ T cells from blood. These receptors were obtained from a man aged 30 to 45 in good health.

This clone has more than one count but fewer than ten. Other DNA sequences in the sample encode the same CDR3. The chain links TRBV9 to TRBJ2-3; D is perhaps TRBD2 (5 bases). The CDR3 runs to 15 residues. Trimming cost V 0 bases and J 0 bases, with 8 bases left between them. CDR1 SGDLS and CDR2 YYNGEE come from the germline V gene. CDR3 residues: CASSVVSGSTDTQYF. CDR3 coding DNA: TGTGCCAGCAGCGTAGTGTCGGGAAGCACAGATACGCAGTATTTT.

The rearrangement joins TRBV6-6 to TRBJ2-7; no clear D. CDR1 and CDR2 (germline): MNHNY, SVGAGI (reference sequence). The CDR3 covers 11 residues. Trimming stripped 5 bases from V and 4 bases from J, with 6 bases between. The CDR3: CASSDIYEQYF. CDR3 nucleotides: TGTGCCAGCAGTGACATATACGAGCAGTACTTC.

This clone turned up a few times. The chain employs TRBV5-6 and TRBJ2-2, with D uncertain. Germline assignment: CDR1 SGHDT and CDR2 YYEEEE. CDR3 length equals 12 residues. Trimming cost V 1 base and J 6 bases, with 4 bases left between them. The CDR3 nucleotides are TGTGCCAGCAGCTTGTCGGCCGGGGAGCTGTTTTTT. Protein: CASSLSAGELFF.

This sequence joins TRBV6-1 and TRBJ2-7; D gene uncertain. Per germline, CDR1 MNHNS and CDR2 SASEGT. This CDR3 has 18 residues. CDR3 sequence: CAISDLILRVGSSYEQYV. CDR3 nucleotide sequence: TGTGCCATCAGTGACCTCATATTAAGGGTTGGAAGCTCCTACGAGCAGTACGTC.

The rearrangement links TRBV7-7 to TRBJ2-3; D might be TRBD2 (5 bases). CDR1 is SSHAT and CDR2 is FNYEAQ in the germline V gene (reference sequence). This CDR3 spans 17 amino acids. V dropped 2 bases and J dropped 2 bases, with 17 bases sitting between them. This CDR3 is CASSLRQASSSTDTQYF. The CDR3 nucleotides are TGTGCCAGCAGCTTAAGGCAGGCTAGCAGTTCCACAGATACGCAGTATTTT. The full variable domain, in which reference TRBV7-7 and TRBJ2-3 provide the parts outside the CDR3, is GAGVSQSPRYKVTKRGQDVTLRCDPISSHATLYWYQQALGQGPEFLTYFNYEAQPDKSGLPSDRFSAERPEGSISTLTIQRTEQRDSAMYRCASSLRQASSSTDTQYFGPGTRLTVL.